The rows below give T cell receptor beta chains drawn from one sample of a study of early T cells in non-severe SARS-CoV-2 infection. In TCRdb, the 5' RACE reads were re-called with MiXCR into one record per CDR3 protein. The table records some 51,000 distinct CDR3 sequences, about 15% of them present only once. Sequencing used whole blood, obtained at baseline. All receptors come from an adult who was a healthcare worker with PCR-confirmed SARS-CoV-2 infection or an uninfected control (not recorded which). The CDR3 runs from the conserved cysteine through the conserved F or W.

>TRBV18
CASSPLTGTRGTDTQYF
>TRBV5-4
CASSPGGLAGANTGELFF
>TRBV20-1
CSARGAGPRNSPLHF
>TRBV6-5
CASSSQRGGQNIQYF
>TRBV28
CASSSGKGAFTDTQYF
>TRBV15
CATSRWGEETQYF
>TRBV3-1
CASSKGNAGGYTF
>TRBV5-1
CASSWDGRGNSPLHF
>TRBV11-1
CASSLAWDRVDTGELFF
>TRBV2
CASTRREGPGTDTQYF
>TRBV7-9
CASSYGGRVQFF
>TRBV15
CATSSGQGNIQYF
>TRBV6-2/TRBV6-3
CASSRGEAGGYEQYF
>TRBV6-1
CASSDLNTEAFF
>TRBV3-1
CASSQVQSGANVLTF
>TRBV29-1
CSVGVLETQYF
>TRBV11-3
CASSLGGGQGHQYF
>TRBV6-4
CASSDDLGGTGELFF
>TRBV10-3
CASTGERGGEQYF
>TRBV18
CASSPPDPRTGELFF
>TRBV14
CASSQASQDRAGYTF
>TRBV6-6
CASSLVANTEAFF
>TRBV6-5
CASSSPSGNTIYF
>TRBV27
CASSLYGTPYNEQFF
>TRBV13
CASSGGIFHEQYF
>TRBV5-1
CASRTTEDTEAFF
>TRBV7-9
CASSSPLVGAHTEAFF
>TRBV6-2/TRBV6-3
CASSYFGGKETQYF
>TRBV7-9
CASSFEGYNEQFF
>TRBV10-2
CASSGTGTPFDTQYF
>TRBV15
CATSRGDLDSLGQFF
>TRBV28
CASSAGGSYGYTF
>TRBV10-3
CAISESTGATYGYTF
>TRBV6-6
CASSYPGQGRTEAFF
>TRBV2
CASSEQDRPKYF
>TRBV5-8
CASSLTGFGSYNEQFF